These T cell receptor beta chains were read from a single sample in a study of human T cells and chemical hapten exposure. TCRdb re-called the RACE reads with MiXCR, one entry per CDR3 protein. The sample lists roughly 69,000 distinct CDR3 sequences; 9.5% to 12% were seen once. The sample consisted of whole blood, taken in connection with sensitization to the hapten diphenylcyclopropenone (DPC). The source is a woman under 40 with alopecia areata. Some clones in this sample may be carry-over from other donors' samples. Each CDR3 is given with its conserved first and last residue. D genes are given only for firm matches. Not every row has a clone size; where given, it reads once, few, many or a size class.

v_call: TRBV5-1
clone_size: .
j_call: TRBJ2-2
cdr3_length: 15
d_call: .
cdr3_aa: CASSLSADRGGELFF
cdr3_nt: TGCGCCAGCAGCTTGTCCGCGGATAGGGGCGGGGAGCTGTTTTTT

v_call: TRBV27
clone_size: .
j_call: TRBJ2-3
cdr3_length: 15
d_call: .
cdr3_aa: CASSSFQESTDTQYF
cdr3_nt: TGTGCCAGCAGTTCATTCCAGGAAAGCACAGATACGCAGTATTTT

v_call: TRBV30
clone_size: .
j_call: TRBJ2-5
cdr3_length: 15
d_call: TRBD1
cdr3_aa: CAWSLNRGVGETQYF
cdr3_nt: TGTGCCTGGAGTCTCAACAGGGGAGTTGGGGAGACCCAGTACTTC

v_call: TRBV20-1
clone_size: .
j_call: TRBJ1-1
cdr3_length: 14
d_call: .
cdr3_aa: CSARQQFMNTEAFF
cdr3_nt: TGCAGTGCTCGACAGCAATTCATGAACACTGAAGCTTTCTTT

v_call: TRBV7-9
clone_size: .
j_call: TRBJ1-1
cdr3_length: 14
d_call: TRBD1
cdr3_aa: CASSPRQGGTEAFF
cdr3_nt: TGTGCCAGCAGTCCCCGCCAGGGGGGCACTGAAGCTTTCTTT

v_call: TRBV10-2
clone_size: .
j_call: TRBJ1-5
cdr3_length: 14
d_call: TRBD1
cdr3_aa: CASSESDRYQPQHF
cdr3_nt: TGCGCCAGCAGTGAGTCGGACAGGTATCAGCCCCAGCATTTT

v_call: TRBV5-8
clone_size: few
j_call: TRBJ2-3
cdr3_length: 13
d_call: .
cdr3_aa: CASSLNRRDTQYF
cdr3_nt: TGTGCCAGCAGCCTCAACAGAAGAGATACGCAGTATTTT

v_call: TRBV7-9
clone_size: few
j_call: TRBJ2-7
cdr3_length: 14
d_call: TRBD2
cdr3_aa: CASSARGDAYEQYF
cdr3_nt: TGTGCCAGCAGCGCGCGGGGGGATGCCTACGAGCAGTACTTC

v_call: TRBV29-1
clone_size: .
j_call: TRBJ2-7
cdr3_length: 12
d_call: TRBD1
cdr3_aa: CSVRQGAYEQYF
cdr3_nt: TGCAGCGTTCGACAGGGCGCGTACGAGCAGTACTTC

v_call: TRBV6-2/TRBV6-3
clone_size: few
j_call: TRBJ2-7
cdr3_length: 16
d_call: TRBD1
cdr3_aa: CASSYTTAGGSYEQYF
cdr3_nt: TGTGCCAGCAGTTACACAACCGCAGGGGGCAGCTACGAGCAGTACTTC

v_call: TRBV12-3/TRBV12-4
clone_size: many
j_call: TRBJ2-3
cdr3_length: 15
d_call: .
cdr3_aa: CASRSPAGRTDTQYF
cdr3_nt: TGTGCCAGCAGGTCTCCGGCGGGGCGCACAGATACGCAGTATTTT

v_call: TRBV6-1
clone_size: .
j_call: TRBJ2-7
cdr3_length: 13
d_call: .
cdr3_aa: CASSDDSPYEQYF
cdr3_nt: TGTGCCAGCAGTGACGACAGTCCCTACGAGCAGTACTTC

v_call: TRBV5-6
clone_size: .
j_call: TRBJ2-1
cdr3_length: 11
d_call: .
cdr3_aa: CASSLADEQFF
cdr3_nt: TGTGCCAGCAGCCTAGCTGATGAGCAGTTCTTC

v_call: TRBV20-1
clone_size: many
j_call: TRBJ2-7
cdr3_length: 15
d_call: TRBD2
cdr3_aa: CSAPGAGGSGNEQYF
cdr3_nt: TGCAGTGCTCCAGGGGCGGGAGGTTCCGGGAACGAGCAGTACTTC

v_call: TRBV18
clone_size: many
j_call: TRBJ2-3
cdr3_length: 13
d_call: .
cdr3_aa: CASSPSIGDTQYF
cdr3_nt: TGTGCCAGCTCACCGTCCATCGGAGATACGCAGTATTTT

v_call: TRBV7-2
clone_size: .
j_call: TRBJ2-5
cdr3_length: 16
d_call: TRBD1
cdr3_aa: CASSIRDSTSQETQYF
cdr3_nt: TGTGCCAGCAGTATCCGGGACAGTACATCCCAAGAGACCCAGTACTTC

v_call: TRBV5-1
clone_size: many
j_call: TRBJ2-5
cdr3_length: 14
d_call: .
cdr3_aa: CASSFGRVQETQYF
cdr3_nt: TGCGCCAGCAGCTTTGGCAGGGTACAAGAGACCCAGTACTTC

v_call: TRBV29-1
clone_size: many
j_call: TRBJ2-3
cdr3_length: 15
d_call: .
cdr3_aa: CSVARTAASTDTQYF
cdr3_nt: TGCAGCGTTGCCCGGACAGCCGCTAGCACAGATACGCAGTATTTT

v_call: TRBV11-1
clone_size: many
j_call: TRBJ1-2
cdr3_length: 13
d_call: .
cdr3_aa: CASSLSGADGYTF
cdr3_nt: TGTGCCAGCTCCCTATCCGGGGCGGATGGCTACACCTTC

v_call: TRBV2
clone_size: many
j_call: TRBJ1-1
cdr3_length: 16
d_call: .
cdr3_aa: CASRAPPGRMNTEAFF
cdr3_nt: TGTGCCAGCAGGGCTCCTCCGGGACGTATGAACACTGAAGCTTTCTTT

v_call: TRBV6-6
clone_size: many
j_call: TRBJ2-2
cdr3_length: 13
d_call: .
cdr3_aa: CASRTTDTGELFF
cdr3_nt: TGTGCCAGCAGAACGACGGACACCGGGGAGCTGTTTTTT

v_call: TRBV5-5
clone_size: few
j_call: TRBJ1-5
cdr3_length: 15
d_call: .
cdr3_aa: CASSFLPASNQPQHF
cdr3_nt: TGTGCCAGCAGCTTCCTTCCCGCGAGCAATCAGCCCCAGCATTTT

v_call: TRBV18
clone_size: .
j_call: TRBJ2-7
cdr3_length: 15
d_call: .
cdr3_aa: CASSPQNHPSYEQYF
cdr3_nt: TGTGCCAGCTCACCACAAAATCATCCCTCCTACGAGCAGTACTTC

v_call: TRBV20-1
clone_size: .
j_call: TRBJ1-6
cdr3_length: 14
d_call: .
cdr3_aa: CSAAQAVGPSPLHF
cdr3_nt: TGCAGTGCCGCCCAGGCCGTGGGTCCTTCACCCCTCCACTTT

v_call: TRBV7-9
clone_size: .
j_call: TRBJ1-5
cdr3_length: 14
d_call: .
cdr3_aa: CASSQHDSNQPQHF
cdr3_nt: TGTGCCAGCAGTCAACACGATAGCAATCAGCCCCAGCATTTT

v_call: TRBV7-6
clone_size: .
j_call: TRBJ2-2
cdr3_length: 14
d_call: .
cdr3_aa: CASSLRLEVGELFF
cdr3_nt: TGTGCCAGCAGCCTCCGACTAGAGGTTGGGGAGCTGTTTTTT

v_call: TRBV20-1
clone_size: .
j_call: TRBJ2-1
cdr3_length: 11
d_call: TRBD2
cdr3_aa: CSARDSGEQFF
cdr3_nt: TGCAGTGCTAGGGATAGCGGGGAGCAGTTCTTC

v_call: TRBV7-2
clone_size: few
j_call: TRBJ2-1
cdr3_length: 16
d_call: TRBD2
cdr3_aa: CASSLGGSGSGTEQFF
cdr3_nt: TGTGCCAGCAGCTTAGGCGGTAGCGGGAGTGGAACCGAGCAGTTCTTC

v_call: TRBV11-2
clone_size: few
j_call: TRBJ1-1
cdr3_length: 14
d_call: .
cdr3_aa: CASSFPGRNTEAFF
cdr3_nt: TGTGCCAGCAGCTTTCCAGGACGGAACACTGAAGCTTTCTTT

v_call: TRBV20-1
clone_size: .
j_call: TRBJ2-1
cdr3_length: 15
d_call: TRBD1
cdr3_aa: CSARNRGSLYNEQFF
cdr3_nt: TGCAGTGCCAGAAACAGGGGTAGTTTGTACAATGAGCAGTTCTTC

v_call: TRBV12-3/TRBV12-4
clone_size: .
j_call: TRBJ1-2
cdr3_length: 11
d_call: .
cdr3_aa: CASSRGRGYTF
cdr3_nt: TGTGCCAGCAGTCGTGGTCGGGGCTACACCTTC

v_call: TRBV20-1
clone_size: .
j_call: TRBJ1-3
cdr3_length: 13
d_call: TRBD1
cdr3_aa: CSARLGQGYTIYF
cdr3_nt: TGCAGTGCTAGATTGGGACAGGGGTACACCATATATTTT

v_call: TRBV20-1
clone_size: few
j_call: TRBJ1-6
cdr3_length: 16
d_call: .
cdr3_aa: CSARESSLPWGSPLHF
cdr3_nt: TGCAGTGCTAGAGAGTCTTCCTTACCCTGGGGTTCACCCCTCCACTTT

v_call: TRBV5-6
clone_size: many
j_call: TRBJ1-5
cdr3_length: 14
d_call: .
cdr3_aa: CASSQGRYNQPQHF
cdr3_nt: TGTGCCAGCAGCCAAGGAAGGTACAATCAGCCCCAGCATTTT

v_call: TRBV7-9
clone_size: .
j_call: TRBJ2-5
cdr3_length: 14
d_call: .
cdr3_aa: CASSFSSRKETQYF
cdr3_nt: TGTGCCAGCAGCTTTTCTTCACGGAAAGAGACCCAGTACTTC

v_call: TRBV7-2
clone_size: few
j_call: TRBJ2-7
cdr3_length: 18
d_call: .
cdr3_aa: CASSLGGERRQVPYEQYF
cdr3_nt: TGTGCCAGCAGCTTAGGGGGGGAAAGGAGACAGGTCCCCTACGAGCAGTACTTC

v_call: TRBV11-2
clone_size: few
j_call: TRBJ2-1
cdr3_length: 17
d_call: .
cdr3_aa: CASSLAPRTGRVNEQFF
cdr3_nt: TGTGCCAGCAGCTTAGCCCCCAGGACAGGGAGGGTCAATGAGCAGTTCTTC

v_call: TRBV29-1
clone_size: .
j_call: TRBJ2-3
cdr3_length: 13
d_call: .
cdr3_aa: CSVNRVRTDTQYF
cdr3_nt: TGCAGCGTTAACAGGGTTCGCACAGATACGCAGTATTTT

v_call: TRBV6-5
clone_size: few
j_call: TRBJ2-7
cdr3_length: 15
d_call: TRBD1
cdr3_aa: CASSYFVGQGVEQYF
cdr3_nt: TGTGCCAGCAGTTACTTCGTGGGACAGGGTGTGGAGCAGTACTTC

v_call: TRBV2
clone_size: few
j_call: TRBJ2-5
cdr3_length: 15
d_call: TRBD2
cdr3_aa: CASSETSGSFETQYF
cdr3_nt: TGTGCCAGCAGCGAGACTAGCGGGAGTTTCGAGACCCAGTACTTC

v_call: TRBV3-1
clone_size: few
j_call: TRBJ1-1
cdr3_length: 14
d_call: .
cdr3_aa: CASSQGRASTEAFF
cdr3_nt: TGTGCCAGCAGCCAAGGTCGGGCGTCAACTGAAGCTTTCTTT

v_call: TRBV4-1
clone_size: few
j_call: TRBJ1-6
cdr3_length: 17
d_call: TRBD1
cdr3_aa: CASSQDRTGLGGSPLHF
cdr3_nt: TGCGCCAGCAGCCAAGACCGGACAGGGTTAGGGGGTTCACCCCTCCACTTT

v_call: TRBV20-1
clone_size: .
j_call: TRBJ2-1
cdr3_length: 12
d_call: .
cdr3_aa: CSASGDNHEQFF
cdr3_nt: TGCAGTGCTAGCGGGGACAACCATGAGCAGTTCTTC

v_call: TRBV6-2/TRBV6-3
clone_size: .
j_call: TRBJ2-2
cdr3_length: 14
d_call: TRBD1
cdr3_aa: CASSSRDRAGELFF
cdr3_nt: TGTGCCAGCAGTTCCCGGGACAGGGCCGGGGAGCTGTTTTTT

v_call: TRBV6-2/TRBV6-3
clone_size: many
j_call: TRBJ2-7
cdr3_length: 15
d_call: .
cdr3_aa: CASSHLGSRGGEQYF
cdr3_nt: TGTGCCAGCAGTCACCTTGGGAGTAGGGGAGGCGAGCAGTACTTC

v_call: TRBV6-1
clone_size: few
j_call: TRBJ2-1
cdr3_length: 15
d_call: TRBD1
cdr3_aa: CASKPDRGPYNEQFF
cdr3_nt: TGTGCCAGCAAGCCGGACAGGGGGCCGTACAATGAGCAGTTCTTC

v_call: TRBV12-3/TRBV12-4
clone_size: .
j_call: TRBJ1-5
cdr3_length: 15
d_call: TRBD1
cdr3_aa: CASTTGGGGNQPQHF
cdr3_nt: TGTGCCAGCACCACAGGGGGCGGAGGCAATCAGCCCCAGCATTTT